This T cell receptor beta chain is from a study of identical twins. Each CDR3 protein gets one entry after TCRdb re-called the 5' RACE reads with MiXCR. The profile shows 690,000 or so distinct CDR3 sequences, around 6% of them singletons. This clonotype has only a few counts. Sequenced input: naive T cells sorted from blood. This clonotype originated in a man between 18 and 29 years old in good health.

This CDR3 reads CASSPRAAGGSNEQFF. For the CDR3, the DNA is TGTGCCAGCAGCCCTAGGGCGGCAGGGGGGTCCAATGAGCAGTTCTTC. J is TRBJ2-1 and V is TRBV11-2; possibly TRBD1 for D (7 bases). This CDR3 region has 16 residues. CDR1 and CDR2 (germline): SGHAT, FQNNGV. Trimming took 5 bases from V and 6 from J, leaving 20 bases between them.